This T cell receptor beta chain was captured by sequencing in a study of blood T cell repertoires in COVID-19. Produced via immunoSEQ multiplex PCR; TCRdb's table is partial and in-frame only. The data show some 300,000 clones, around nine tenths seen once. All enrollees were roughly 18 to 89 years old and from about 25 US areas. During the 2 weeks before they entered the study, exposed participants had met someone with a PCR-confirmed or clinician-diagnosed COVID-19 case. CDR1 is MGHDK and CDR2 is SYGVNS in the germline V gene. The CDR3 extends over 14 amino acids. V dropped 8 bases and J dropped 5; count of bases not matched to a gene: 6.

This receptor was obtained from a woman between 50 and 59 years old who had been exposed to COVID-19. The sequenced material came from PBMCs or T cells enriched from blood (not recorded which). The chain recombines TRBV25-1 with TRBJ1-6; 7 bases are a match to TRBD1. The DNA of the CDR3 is TGTGCCAGCCTGGGACAGACTAATAATTCACCCCTCCACTTT. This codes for CASLGQTNNSPLHF.